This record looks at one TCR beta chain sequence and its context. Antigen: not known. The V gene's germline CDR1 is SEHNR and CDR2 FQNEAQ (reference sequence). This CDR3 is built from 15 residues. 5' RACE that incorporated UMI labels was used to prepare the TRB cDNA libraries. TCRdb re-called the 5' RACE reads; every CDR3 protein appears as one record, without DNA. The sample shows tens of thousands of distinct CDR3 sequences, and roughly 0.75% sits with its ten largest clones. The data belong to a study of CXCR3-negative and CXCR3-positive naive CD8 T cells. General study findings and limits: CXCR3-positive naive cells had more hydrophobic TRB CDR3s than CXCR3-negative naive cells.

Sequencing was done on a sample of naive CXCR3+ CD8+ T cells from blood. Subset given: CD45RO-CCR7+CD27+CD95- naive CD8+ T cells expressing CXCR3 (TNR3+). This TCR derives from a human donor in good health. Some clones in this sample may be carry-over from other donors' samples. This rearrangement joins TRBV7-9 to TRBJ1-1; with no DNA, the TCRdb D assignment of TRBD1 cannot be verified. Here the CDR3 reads CASSVYRGLNTEAFF.